This entry lists 8 T cell receptor beta chains sequenced from one sample in a study of patients and donors after allogeneic stem cell transplantation. TCRdb independently ran MiXCR on the RT-PCR reads; one entry per CDR3 protein. The sample consists of roughly 200,000 distinct CDR3 sequences, around two fifths of them appearing once. Sequencing was done on a sample of blood, either unsorted or a sorted T cell fraction (not recorded which). These receptor sequences come from a human donor who was either an allogeneic HSCT recipient or a stem cell or donor lymphocyte infusion donor (not recorded which). It is not recorded whose cells these are; they may come from a transplant donor.

This chain links TRBV6-6 with TRBJ1-2; D remains unclear. The germline V gene has CDR1 MNHNY and CDR2 SVGAGI (reference sequence). V was pared by 2 bases and J by 1 base, with 5 bases between. This CDR3 spans 13 amino acids. DNA for the CDR3: TGTGCCAGCAGTTACGTGGATAACTATGGCTACACCTTC. This encodes CASSYVDNYGYTF.

The chain recombines TRBV6-6 with TRBJ1-5, with D perhaps TRBD1 (6 bases). The germline gives CDR1 MNHNY, CDR2 SVGAGI (reference sequence). V was shortened by 6 bases and J by 1 base, with 13 bases between the two germline ends. There are 15 residues in the CDR3. The CDR3 DNA is TGTGCCAGCAGCCCTAAGGGGGGCAGCAATCAGCCCCAGCATTTT. It specifies CASSPKGGSNQPQHF.

This clonotype was seen only a few times. The DNA for the CDR3 is TGCGCCAGCAGCAGTGACAGGGCGAGCACTGAAGCTTTCTTT. Translation gives CASSSDRASTEAFF. This rearrangement joins TRBV5-1 to TRBJ1-1, with TRBD1 identical over 7 bases. Looked up from germline, CDR1 is SGHRS and CDR2 is YFSETQ. V gave up 4 bases and J gave up 4 bases; unmatched junction bases: 7. This CDR3 is built from 14 residues.

The chain carries TRBV29-1 and TRBJ1-3; D is uncertain. V was pared by 1 base and J by 1 base, with 8 bases between. Germline V lookup: CDR1 SQVTM, CDR2 ANQGSEA. The CDR3 sequence is 14 residues long. CDR3 nucleotides: TGCAGCGTTGAAGTGGGAGGGTCTGGAAACACCATATATTTT. Amino acids: CSVEVGGSGNTIYF.

CDR3 sequence (DNA): TGTGCCAGCACCAGGGCGGCCAATGAAAAACTGTTTTTT. As protein: CASTRAANEKLFF. The V call is TRBV12-3 or TRBV12-4, the J call TRBJ1-4; D perhaps matches TRBD1 (5 bases). V was clipped by 7 bases and J by 5 bases, with 11 bases between them. This CDR3 is 13 amino acids long.

A single count supports this clonotype. The V call is TRBV20-1, the J call TRBJ2-1; weak D call: TRBD2 (5 bases). Per the germline V gene, CDR1 is DFQATT and CDR2 is SNEGSKA (reference sequence). CDR3 size: 14 residues. In DNA, the CDR3 is TGCAGCCTAATCGGAGGACTCCTACACAATGAGCAGTTCTTC. Amino acids: CSLIGGLLHNEQFF.

This clonotype was counted only a few times. In DNA form, the CDR3 reads TGTGCCACCAGTGCATTAATTAGCATCCAAGAGACCCAGTACTTC. The encoded protein is CATSALISIQETQYF. The chain recombines TRBV15 with TRBJ2-5; unclear D gene. The CDR3 is made up of 15 amino acids. V lost 6 bases and J lost 1, with 15 bases in between. From germline, CDR1 is LNHNV and CDR2 YYDKDF (reference sequence).

The chain employs TRBV5-1 and TRBJ1-4; D gene ambiguous. The CDR3 is made up of 14 amino acids. Germline V gene lookup returns CDR1 SGHRS and CDR2 YFSETQ. Trimming cost V 2 bases and J 3 bases, with 8 bases left between them. The DNA of the CDR3 is TGCGCCAGCAGCTTTGGTGCGGCTAATGAAAAACTGTTTTTT. Its translation: CASSFGAANEKLFF.